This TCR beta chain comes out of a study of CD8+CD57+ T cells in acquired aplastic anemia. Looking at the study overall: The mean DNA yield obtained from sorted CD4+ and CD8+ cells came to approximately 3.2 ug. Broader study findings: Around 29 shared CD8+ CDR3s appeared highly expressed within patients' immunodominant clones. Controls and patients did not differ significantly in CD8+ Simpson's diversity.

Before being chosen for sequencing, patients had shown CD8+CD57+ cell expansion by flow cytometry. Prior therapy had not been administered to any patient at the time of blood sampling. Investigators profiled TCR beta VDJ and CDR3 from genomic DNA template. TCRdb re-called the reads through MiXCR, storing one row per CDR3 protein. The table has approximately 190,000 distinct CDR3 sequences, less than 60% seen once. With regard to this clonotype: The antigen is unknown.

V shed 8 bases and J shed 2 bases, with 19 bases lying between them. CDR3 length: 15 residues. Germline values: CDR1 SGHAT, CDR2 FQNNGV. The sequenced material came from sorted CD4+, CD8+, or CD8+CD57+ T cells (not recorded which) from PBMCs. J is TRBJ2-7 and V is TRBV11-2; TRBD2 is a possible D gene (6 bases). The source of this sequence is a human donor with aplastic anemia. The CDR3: CASSLMGGEAYEQYF. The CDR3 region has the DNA TGTGCCAGCTCACTGATGGGCGGGGAGGCCTACGAGCAGTACTTC.